These T cell receptor beta chains were read from a single sample in a study of blood T cell repertoires in COVID-19. Using immunoSEQ multiplex PCR, the repertoire was profiled, and TCRdb retains in-frame clones only, with some absent. The sample yields 85,000 to 110,000 clones, roughly nine tenths seen once. Sequencing was carried out using peripheral blood. These receptor sequences come from a woman in her fifties or sixties with acute or convalescent COVID-19. The CDR3 runs from the conserved cysteine through the conserved F or W. D genes are given only for firm matches. For some rows the clone size is stated as once, few or many, or as a class when expanded; others skip it.

CDR3 protein: CASSRLAFEDNEQFF
CDR3 DNA: TGTGCCAGCAGCCGACTAGCGTTTGAAGACAATGAGCAGTTCTTC
D gene: TRBD2
J gene: TRBJ2-1
clone size: .
V gene: TRBV28

CDR3 protein: CASSPNGLAGVRQFF
CDR3 DNA: TGTGCCAGCAGTCCGAACGGACTAGCGGGAGTTCGGCAGTTCTTC
D gene: TRBD2
J gene: TRBJ2-1
clone size: .
V gene: TRBV6-5

CDR3 protein: CASSIGTPNTEAFF
CDR3 DNA: TGTGCCAGTAGTATAGGCACACCTAACACTGAAGCTTTCTTT
D gene: .
J gene: TRBJ1-1
clone size: .
V gene: TRBV19

CDR3 protein: CASSVTSGSGTDTQYF
CDR3 DNA: TGTGCCAGCAGCGTAACTAGCGGGAGTGGCACAGATACGCAGTATTTT
D gene: TRBD2
J gene: TRBJ2-3
clone size: .
V gene: TRBV9

CDR3 protein: CASSPGSGSGSVEQFF
CDR3 DNA: TGCGCCAGCAGCCCCGGTTCGGGTAGCGGGAGCGTTGAGCAGTTCTTC
D gene: TRBD2
J gene: TRBJ2-1
clone size: .
V gene: TRBV5-1

CDR3 protein: CASSLGTGAGEQFF
CDR3 DNA: TGTGCCAGCAGCTTAGGGACAGGGGCTGGTGAGCAGTTCTTC
D gene: TRBD1
J gene: TRBJ2-1
clone size: .
V gene: TRBV7-9

CDR3 protein: CASSQVVVRAYEQYF
CDR3 DNA: TGCGCCAGCAGCCAAGTAGTAGTCAGGGCCTACGAGCAGTACTTC
D gene: .
J gene: TRBJ2-7
clone size: .
V gene: TRBV4-1

CDR3 protein: CASSELGTGTETQYF
CDR3 DNA: TGTGCCAGCAGTGAATTGGGGACAGGGACGGAGACCCAGTACTTC
D gene: TRBD1
J gene: TRBJ2-5
clone size: once
V gene: TRBV6-1

CDR3 protein: CASSPDGEREQPQHF
CDR3 DNA: TGTGCCAGCAGCCCCGATGGGGAGAGGGAGCAGCCCCAGCATTTT
D gene: .
J gene: TRBJ1-5
clone size: .
V gene: TRBV28

CDR3 protein: CASSLRDGNEQFF
CDR3 DNA: TGTGCCAGCAGCCTCCGGGATGGGAATGAGCAGTTCTTC
D gene: .
J gene: TRBJ2-1
clone size: few
V gene: TRBV5-6

CDR3 protein: CASSDGPGPQHF
CDR3 DNA: TGCGCCAGCAGTGACGGTCCCGGGCCCCAGCATTTT
D gene: .
J gene: TRBJ1-5
clone size: .
V gene: TRBV10-1

CDR3 protein: CATSRDRGRGNTIYF
CDR3 DNA: TGTGCCACCAGCAGAGACAGGGGGCGCGGAAACACCATATATTTT
D gene: TRBD1
J gene: TRBJ1-3
clone size: .
V gene: TRBV15

CDR3 protein: CAIWTGFTETQYF
CDR3 DNA: TGTGCTATCTGGACAGGGTTTACCGAGACCCAGTACTTC
D gene: TRBD1
J gene: TRBJ2-5
clone size: .
V gene: TRBV7-9

CDR3 protein: CASSATQGLLAEAFF
CDR3 DNA: TGTGCCAGCAGCGCGACACAGGGCCTTTTGGCTGAAGCTTTCTTT
D gene: .
J gene: TRBJ1-1
clone size: .
V gene: TRBV5-4

CDR3 protein: CASSVSSGSYNEQFF
CDR3 DNA: TGTGCCAGCAGCGTATCCAGCGGCTCCTACAATGAGCAGTTCTTC
D gene: .
J gene: TRBJ2-1
clone size: once
V gene: TRBV9

CDR3 protein: CASKTAGAETQYF
CDR3 DNA: TGTGCCAGCAAAACGGCAGGGGCAGAGACCCAGTACTTC
D gene: .
J gene: TRBJ2-5
clone size: .
V gene: TRBV12-3/TRBV12-4

CDR3 protein: CASSVAMGQGGEQYF
CDR3 DNA: TGTGCCAGCAGCGTAGCGATGGGACAGGGTGGCGAGCAGTACTTC
D gene: TRBD1
J gene: TRBJ2-7
clone size: .
V gene: TRBV9

CDR3 protein: CASSEEEGRASGETQYF
CDR3 DNA: TGTGCCAGCAGTGAAGAGGAAGGGAGGGCGTCTGGTGAGACCCAGTACTTC
D gene: TRBD2
J gene: TRBJ2-5
clone size: .
V gene: TRBV7-9

CDR3 protein: CASSLGEVISLMNTEAFF
CDR3 DNA: TGTGCCAGCAGCTTGGGGGAGGTCATCTCCCTCATGAACACTGAAGCTTTCTTT
D gene: .
J gene: TRBJ1-1
clone size: .
V gene: TRBV5-6

CDR3 protein: CASRPIGGSGAFF
CDR3 DNA: TGCGCCAGCAGGCCCATAGGGGGCTCGGGAGCTTTCTTT
D gene: TRBD1
J gene: TRBJ1-1
clone size: .
V gene: TRBV4-1

CDR3 protein: CASSPLPGQGYEQYF
CDR3 DNA: TGTGCCAGCTCACCTCTACCGGGACAGGGTTACGAGCAGTACTTC
D gene: TRBD1
J gene: TRBJ2-7
clone size: .
V gene: TRBV18

CDR3 protein: CASSWDRAEAFF
CDR3 DNA: TGTGCCAGCAGTTGGGACAGGGCAGAAGCTTTCTTT
D gene: TRBD1
J gene: TRBJ1-1
clone size: .
V gene: TRBV12-3/TRBV12-4

CDR3 protein: CAWRRAGVLNTGELFF
CDR3 DNA: TGTGCCTGGAGAAGAGCGGGGGTTTTGAACACCGGGGAGCTGTTTTTT
D gene: TRBD2
J gene: TRBJ2-2
clone size: once
V gene: TRBV30

CDR3 protein: CSASPRGFDSNQPQHF
CDR3 DNA: TGCAGTGCTAGTCCCCGGGGATTCGATAGCAATCAGCCCCAGCATTTT
D gene: .
J gene: TRBJ1-5
clone size: .
V gene: TRBV20-1

CDR3 protein: CAISERLAGERSTDTQYF
CDR3 DNA: TGTGCCATCAGTGAACGACTAGCGGGAGAGCGGAGCACAGATACGCAGTATTTT
D gene: TRBD2
J gene: TRBJ2-3
clone size: .
V gene: TRBV10-3

CDR3 protein: CASSLVAGSSYNEQFF
CDR3 DNA: TGTGCCAGCAGCTTAGTGGCGGGAAGCTCCTACAATGAGCAGTTCTTC
D gene: .
J gene: TRBJ2-1
clone size: .
V gene: TRBV11-3

CDR3 protein: CASSPANYGYTF
CDR3 DNA: TGTGCCAGCAGCCCAGCTAACTATGGCTACACCTTC
D gene: .
J gene: TRBJ1-2
clone size: .
V gene: TRBV2

CDR3 protein: CASRADSPNQPQHF
CDR3 DNA: TGTGCCAGTAGGGCGGACAGCCCGAATCAGCCCCAGCATTTT
D gene: .
J gene: TRBJ1-5
clone size: few
V gene: TRBV19

CDR3 protein: CASSLTSSTYNEQFF
CDR3 DNA: TGTGCCAGCTCATTGACTAGCAGTACCTACAATGAGCAGTTCTTC
D gene: TRBD2
J gene: TRBJ2-1
clone size: .
V gene: TRBV18

CDR3 protein: CASSYRREQFF
CDR3 DNA: TGTGCCAGCAGTTACAGGAGGGAGCAGTTCTTC
D gene: .
J gene: TRBJ2-1
clone size: .
V gene: TRBV6-2/TRBV6-3

CDR3 protein: CASSLRGEQFF
CDR3 DNA: TGTGCCAGCAGTTTAAGGGGTGAGCAGTTCTTC
D gene: .
J gene: TRBJ2-1
clone size: .
V gene: TRBV27

CDR3 protein: CATNHPTLANYGYTF
CDR3 DNA: TGTGCCACCAACCATCCGACTCTAGCTAACTATGGCTACACCTTC
D gene: .
J gene: TRBJ1-2
clone size: .
V gene: TRBV19

CDR3 protein: CASSRPGGNTIYF
CDR3 DNA: TGTGCCAGCAGCCGTCCGGGAGGAAACACCATATATTTT
D gene: .
J gene: TRBJ1-3
clone size: .
V gene: TRBV5-5

CDR3 protein: CASKGREWGDEQFF
CDR3 DNA: TGTGCCAGCAAGGGGAGGGAGTGGGGAGATGAGCAGTTCTTC
D gene: TRBD2
J gene: TRBJ2-1
clone size: .
V gene: TRBV6-5

CDR3 protein: CASSLQGGHEQYF
CDR3 DNA: TGTGCCAGCAGTTTACAGGGAGGCCACGAGCAGTACTTC
D gene: .
J gene: TRBJ2-7
clone size: once
V gene: TRBV27

CDR3 protein: CASRRDRDFAGNTIYF
CDR3 DNA: TGTGCCAGTAGAAGAGACAGGGATTTCGCCGGAAACACCATATATTTT
D gene: TRBD1
J gene: TRBJ1-3
clone size: .
V gene: TRBV19

CDR3 protein: CASSSGRIDEKLFF
CDR3 DNA: TGTGCCAGCAGCTCCGGGAGGATAGATGAAAAACTGTTTTTT
D gene: .
J gene: TRBJ1-4
clone size: .
V gene: TRBV7-2

CDR3 protein: CASSLSLGLGNEQFF
CDR3 DNA: TGTGCCAGCAGCTTAAGTCTAGGCTTAGGCAATGAGCAGTTCTTC
D gene: .
J gene: TRBJ2-1
clone size: once
V gene: TRBV7-8

CDR3 protein: CASSYRQGTGELFF
CDR3 DNA: TGTGCCAGCAGTTACAGGCAGGGCACCGGGGAGCTGTTTTTT
D gene: .
J gene: TRBJ2-2
clone size: .
V gene: TRBV6-5

CDR3 protein: CASSQHDKNYGYTF
CDR3 DNA: TGTGCCAGCAGCCAGCATGACAAGAACTATGGCTACACCTTC
D gene: .
J gene: TRBJ1-2
clone size: .
V gene: TRBV3-1/TRBV3-2

CDR3 protein: CASSLFPNSNQPQHF
CDR3 DNA: TGTGCCAGCAGCTTATTTCCTAATAGCAATCAGCCCCAGCATTTT
D gene: .
J gene: TRBJ1-5
clone size: .
V gene: TRBV7-2

CDR3 protein: CASSRTGTGDVWYF
CDR3 DNA: TGCGCCAGCAGCAGGACCGGGACAGGGGACGTATGGTATTTT
D gene: TRBD1
J gene: TRBJ2-3
clone size: .
V gene: TRBV5-1

CDR3 protein: CASSIAYTSGAYNEQFF
CDR3 DNA: TGTGCCAGTAGTATAGCCTACACTAGCGGGGCCTACAATGAGCAGTTCTTC
D gene: TRBD2
J gene: TRBJ2-1
clone size: few
V gene: TRBV19

CDR3 protein: CASRTARGQETQYF
CDR3 DNA: TGTGCCAGCAGGACGGCCAGGGGACAAGAGACCCAGTACTTC
D gene: .
J gene: TRBJ2-5
clone size: .
V gene: TRBV25-1

CDR3 protein: CSARPGLPTDTQYF
CDR3 DNA: TGCAGCGCCCGGCCGGGACTTCCCACAGATACGCAGTATTTT
D gene: .
J gene: TRBJ2-3
clone size: .
V gene: TRBV29-1

CDR3 protein: CACYRVTAGTEAFF
CDR3 DNA: TGTGCCTGCTACAGGGTAACTGCAGGCACTGAAGCTTTCTTT
D gene: .
J gene: TRBJ1-1
clone size: .
V gene: TRBV2

CDR3 protein: CASSQFVFGTFGMNTEAFF
CDR3 DNA: TGTGCCAGCAGCCAATTTGTTTTTGGGACATTCGGCATGAACACTGAAGCTTTCTTT
D gene: .
J gene: TRBJ1-1
clone size: .
V gene: TRBV14

CDR3 protein: CASSFVPAGVSSYEQYF
CDR3 DNA: TGTGCCAGCAGTTTCGTGCCAGCGGGAGTAAGCTCCTACGAGCAGTACTTC
D gene: TRBD2
J gene: TRBJ2-7
clone size: .
V gene: TRBV28